The source of this T cell receptor beta chain is a study of blood T cell repertoires in COVID-19. This clone occurred once. Germline V gene data show CDR1 as LNHDA and CDR2 as SQIVND (reference sequence). The length of the CDR3 is 16 residues. The J segment lost 4 bases and the V segment lost 4 bases, leaving 5 bases of the junction unmatched. The method was immunoSEQ multiplex PCR; TCRdb's version includes in-frame clones alone and lacks a portion of them. The data hold 150,000 to 200,000 clones, with roughly 80% observed a single time. Sequenced input: peripheral blood. This chain joins TRBV19 and TRBJ2-1; 12 bases are a match to TRBD2. This clonotype was sampled from a woman of 80 years or more with acute or convalescent COVID-19. CDR3 protein: CASSRVLAGGYNEQFF. The DNA of the CDR3 is TGTGCCAGTAGTAGGGTACTAGCGGGGGGATACAATGAGCAGTTCTTC.